The clone carrying this TCR beta chain was seen a handful of times. Its target is not known. The data originate from a study of vaccination effects on CD4 cells after COVID-19. The study, taken as a whole, reports: After vaccination of healthy people, only 1 of 255 vaccine-induced clones cross-reacted with common cold coronaviruses.

Germline V CDR1 and CDR2: WSHSY, SAAADI. The trim removed 5 bases at V and 4 bases at J, leaving 3 bases unmatched. CDR3 length: 15 residues. Before sequencing took place, the ViraFEST assay used viral peptide pools to expand antigen-specific CD4+ T cells. The culture ran for about 11 days, and then CD4+ T cells were isolated. All vaccine recipients tested negative for nucleocapsid antibodies and had never contracted SARS-CoV-2 infection. Clones were sequenced by immunoSEQ multiplex PCR, and TCRdb holds only the in-frame ones, with some missing. The sample records around 19,000 clones, approximately 70% being singletons.

Source: CD4+ T cells from PBMCs cultured with HCoV-NL63 spike peptides, taken before COVID-19 vaccination. This clonotype was sampled from a human donor who received a COVID-19 vaccine. The chain combines TRBV10-2 with TRBJ2-2; 11 positions match TRBD2. For the CDR3, the DNA is TGCGCCAGCAGTTCTAGCGGGGGGATCACCGGGGAGCTGTTTTTT. This gives the protein CASSSSGGITGELFF.